This passage covers 12 T cell receptor beta chains from one sample sequenced in a study of cytomegalovirus exposure and HLA in healthy donors. The PCR made use of 60 Vbeta and 13 Jbeta primers. The data were produced by immunoSEQ multiplex PCR, yet TCRdb's version contains in-frame clones alone and is incomplete. The data show 150,000 to 200,000 clones, about four fifths seen once. The material sequenced was PBMCs. These receptors all come from a woman between 40 and 55 years old in good health and CMV-seronegative.

Worth noting for this clone: Additional DNA sequences in this sample encode the identical CDR3. V and J are TRBV7-2 and TRBJ2-3, with 12 bases matching TRBD2. CDR1 and CDR2 (germline): SGHTA, FQGNSA. The CDR3 contains 16 residues. Trimming took 1 base from V and 1 from J; bases not matched to a gene: 0. CDR3 protein: CASSLGLAGGTDTQYF. The CDR3, as DNA: TGTGCCAGCAGCTTAGGACTAGCGGGGGGCACAGATACGCAGTATTTT.

The V and J genes are TRBV23-1 and TRBJ2-7, with 9 bases lining up with TRBD1. TRBV23-1 is an open reading frame whose function is uncertain. V lost 4 bases to trimming and J lost 6 bases; unmatched junction nucleotides: 7. This CDR3 is built from 14 residues. The CDR3, as DNA: TGCGCCAGCAGTCGATTGGACAGGGGAACCGAGCAGTACTTC. Translated, it gives CASSRLDRGTEQYF.

The chain links TRBV19 to TRBJ2-6, with TRBD2 identical over 13 bases. After removal of 5 bases from V and 4 bases from J, the junction contained 8 bases not matched to a gene. Germline lookup yields CDR1 LNHDA and CDR2 SQIVND (reference sequence). This CDR3 is built from 18 residues. The CDR3 here is CASSAGLAGESGANVLTF. DNA of the CDR3: TGTGCCAGTAGTGCTGGACTAGCGGGAGAGTCCGGGGCCAACGTCCTGACTTTC.

The V call is TRBV7-9, the J call TRBJ2-1; TRBD2 matches 12 bases. V trimming: 3 bases; J trimming: 7 bases; junction bases outside the gene matches: 7. CDR1 SEHNR and CDR2 FQNEAQ come from the germline V gene (reference sequence). CDR3 length: 16 residues. The CDR3 loop is CASSFPSGRAKNEQFF. The DNA for the CDR3 is TGTGCCAGCAGCTTCCCTAGCGGGAGGGCCAAGAATGAGCAGTTCTTC.

The J gene is TRBJ1-5, the V gene TRBV10-3; possibly TRBD1 for D (5 bases). V gave up 5 bases and J gave up 4 bases, with 9 bases separating them. Germline CDR1 and CDR2: ENHRY and SYGVKD. The CDR3 loop spans 13 amino acids. The CDR3 DNA reads TGTGCCATCAGTTCACAGGTAAATCAGCCCCAGCATTTT. As protein: CAISSQVNQPQHF.

The genes are TRBV11-3 and TRBJ2-3; D is undetermined. The CDR3 covers 16 residues. Germline-derived CDR1 and CDR2 are SGHNT and YENEEA. The V end lost 6 bases, the J end lost 2 bases, and 18 bases lay between the germline ends. CDR3 region: CASRATDLRPTDTQYF. DNA of the CDR3: TGTGCCAGCAGGGCAACAGACCTCCGACCCACAGATACGCAGTATTTT.

The chain has TRBV19 and TRBJ2-5, with TRBD1 matching over 7 bases. The junction had 8 bases not matched to a gene; V was cut back by 1 base and J by 6 bases. Germline V gives CDR1 LNHDA, CDR2 SQIVND (reference sequence). The CDR3 consists of 15 residues. Here the CDR3 reads CASSIVRQGVKTQYF. The CDR3 DNA is TGTGCCAGTAGTATAGTGCGACAGGGAGTGAAGACCCAGTACTTC.

V and J are TRBV9 and TRBJ2-3; D is unresolved. In germline, CDR1 is SGDLS, CDR2 YYNGEE. The CDR3 loop spans 11 amino acids. V was shortened by 5 bases and J by 5 bases, with 6 bases between the two germline ends. Written as DNA, the CDR3 is TGTGCCAGCAGTGAACTAGATACGCAGTATTTT. Translated, it gives CASSELDTQYF.

A single count supports this clone. This sequence joins TRBV30 and TRBJ2-5, with TRBD2 as a possible D gene (6 bases). Trimming removed 3 bases at V and 7 bases at J, with 21 bases between. The CDR3 consists of 15 residues. Germline values: CDR1 GTSNPN, CDR2 SVGIG (reference sequence). CDR3: CAWRGATSIRGTQYF. In DNA, the CDR3 is TGTGCCTGGAGAGGGGCGACTAGTATTAGGGGGACCCAGTACTTC.

This chain joins TRBV5-6 and TRBJ1-6; D is unresolved. There are 14 residues in the CDR3. Germline V gene data show CDR1 as SGHDT and CDR2 as YYEEEE. V lost 2 bases to trimming and J lost 10 bases, with 13 bases between them. CDR3 region: CASSFRSGDSPLHF. CDR3 DNA sequence: TGTGCCAGCAGCTTCAGGTCTGGCGACTCACCCCTCCACTTT.

Only a few counts were recorded for this clone. The chain joins TRBV27 to TRBJ1-4; TRBD1 matches at 7 bases. V lost 2 bases, J lost 3 bases, and 6 bases stayed unmatched. Germline CDR1 reads MNHEY; CDR2 reads SMNVEV (reference sequence). CDR3 length: 16 amino acids. The CDR3 DNA sequence: TGTGCCAGCAGTTTAAGTCCGACAGGGTCTAATGAAAAACTGTTTTTT. Translating it yields CASSLSPTGSNEKLFF.

The rearrangement uses TRBV15 and TRBJ2-1; TRBD2 might be the D (6 bases). CDR3 size: 13 residues. The germline V and J ends were trimmed by 5 bases and 10 bases, with 15 bases remaining between them. Germline-derived CDR1 and CDR2 are LNHNV and YYDKDF (reference sequence). The CDR3 sequence: CATSLQSAGEQFF. DNA of the CDR3: TGTGCCACCAGCCTCCAGTCCGCGGGGGAGCAGTTCTTC.